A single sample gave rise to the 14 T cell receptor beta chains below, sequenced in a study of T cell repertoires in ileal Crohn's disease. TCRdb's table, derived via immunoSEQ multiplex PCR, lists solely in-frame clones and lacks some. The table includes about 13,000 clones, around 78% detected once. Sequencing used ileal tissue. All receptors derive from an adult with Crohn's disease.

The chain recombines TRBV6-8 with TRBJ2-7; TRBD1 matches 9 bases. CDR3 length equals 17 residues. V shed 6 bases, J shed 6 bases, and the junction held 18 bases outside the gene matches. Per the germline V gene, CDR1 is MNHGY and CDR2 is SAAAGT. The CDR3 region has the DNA TGTGCCAGCAGGGGTATGTACAGGGGGCAGTGGTATAGCGAGCAGTACTTC. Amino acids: CASRGMYRGQWYSEQYF.

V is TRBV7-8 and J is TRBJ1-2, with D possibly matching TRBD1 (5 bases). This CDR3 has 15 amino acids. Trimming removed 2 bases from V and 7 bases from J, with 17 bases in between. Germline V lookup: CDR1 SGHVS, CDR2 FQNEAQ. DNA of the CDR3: TGTGCCAGCAGCTTATCTTGGACACCGAGGAGTGGCTACACCTTC. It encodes CASSLSWTPRSGYTF.

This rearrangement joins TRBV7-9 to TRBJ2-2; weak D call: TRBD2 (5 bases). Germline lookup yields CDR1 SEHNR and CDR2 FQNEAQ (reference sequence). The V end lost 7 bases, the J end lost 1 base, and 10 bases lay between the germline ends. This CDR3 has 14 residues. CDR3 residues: CASNRGLNTGELFF. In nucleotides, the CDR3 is TGTGCCAGCAACCGCGGACTGAACACCGGGGAGCTGTTTTTT.

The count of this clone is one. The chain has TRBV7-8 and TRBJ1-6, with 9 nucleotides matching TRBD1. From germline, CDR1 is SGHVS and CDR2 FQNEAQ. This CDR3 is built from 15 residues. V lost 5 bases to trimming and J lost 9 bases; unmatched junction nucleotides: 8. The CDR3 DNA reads TGTGCCAGCAGCGTCCAAGGGACAGGGTCTTCACCCCTCCACTTT. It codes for CASSVQGTGSSPLHF.

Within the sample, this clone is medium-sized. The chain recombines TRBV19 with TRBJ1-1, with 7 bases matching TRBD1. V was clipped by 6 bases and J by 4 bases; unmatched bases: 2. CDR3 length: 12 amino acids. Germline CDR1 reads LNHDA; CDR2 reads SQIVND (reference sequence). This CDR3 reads CASRAGGTEAFF. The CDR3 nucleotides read TGTGCCAGTAGAGCAGGGGGCACTGAAGCTTTCTTT.

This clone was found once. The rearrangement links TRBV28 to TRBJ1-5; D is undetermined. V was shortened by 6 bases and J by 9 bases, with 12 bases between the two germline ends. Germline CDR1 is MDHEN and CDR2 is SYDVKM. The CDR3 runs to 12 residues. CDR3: CASRLPAGPQHF. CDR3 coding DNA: TGTGCCAGCAGGTTACCGGCGGGGCCCCAGCATTTT.

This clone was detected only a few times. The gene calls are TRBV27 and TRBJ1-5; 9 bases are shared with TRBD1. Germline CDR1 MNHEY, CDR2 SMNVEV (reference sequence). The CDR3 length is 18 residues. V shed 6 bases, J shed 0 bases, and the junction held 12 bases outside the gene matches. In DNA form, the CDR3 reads TGTGCCAGCAGCCCAAGGACAGGGGCCGCTAATAGCAATCAGCCCCAGCATTTT. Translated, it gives CASSPRTGAANSNQPQHF.

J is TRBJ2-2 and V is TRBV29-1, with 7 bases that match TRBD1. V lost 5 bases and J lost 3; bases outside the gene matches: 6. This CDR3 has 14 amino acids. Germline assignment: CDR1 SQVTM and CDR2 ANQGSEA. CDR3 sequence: CSVLTTGYTGELFF. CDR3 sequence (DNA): TGCAGCGTTTTAACGACAGGGTACACCGGGGAGCTGTTTTTT.

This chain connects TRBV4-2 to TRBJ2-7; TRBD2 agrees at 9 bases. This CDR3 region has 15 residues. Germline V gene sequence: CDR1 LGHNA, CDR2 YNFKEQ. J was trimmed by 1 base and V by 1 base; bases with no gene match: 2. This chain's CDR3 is CASSQGAGGSYEQYF. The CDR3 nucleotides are TGTGCCAGCAGCCAAGGAGCGGGGGGTTCCTACGAGCAGTACTTC.

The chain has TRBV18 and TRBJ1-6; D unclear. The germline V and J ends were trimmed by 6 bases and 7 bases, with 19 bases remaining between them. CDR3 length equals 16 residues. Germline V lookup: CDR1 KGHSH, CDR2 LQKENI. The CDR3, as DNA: TGTGCCAGCTCCGCCCGAGGGCAAGGGTTGAATTCACCCCTCCACTTT. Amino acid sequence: CASSARGQGLNSPLHF.

Here the CDR3 reads CASSLGPRLDYGYTF. The CDR3 region has the DNA TGTGCCAGCAGCCTGGGCCCGAGATTGGACTATGGCTACACCTTC. The chain has TRBV5-5 and TRBJ1-2; D is uncertain. CDR3 length: 15 residues. Germline CDR1 and CDR2: SGHKS and YYEKEE (reference sequence). The V gene lost 4 bases and the J gene lost 3 bases, with 16 bases spanning the gap.

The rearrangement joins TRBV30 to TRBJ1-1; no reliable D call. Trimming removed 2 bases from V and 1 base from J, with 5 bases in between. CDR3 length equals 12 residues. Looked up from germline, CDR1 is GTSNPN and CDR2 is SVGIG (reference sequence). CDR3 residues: CAWSSGNTEAFF. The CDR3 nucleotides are TGTGCCTGGAGTTCAGGGAACACTGAAGCTTTCTTT.

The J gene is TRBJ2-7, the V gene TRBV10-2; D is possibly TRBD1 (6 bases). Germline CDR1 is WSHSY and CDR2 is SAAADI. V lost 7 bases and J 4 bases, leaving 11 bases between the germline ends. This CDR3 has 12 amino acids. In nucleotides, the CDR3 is TGCGCCAGCACCCAGGGGTCTTACGAGCAGTACTTC. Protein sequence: CASTQGSYEQYF.

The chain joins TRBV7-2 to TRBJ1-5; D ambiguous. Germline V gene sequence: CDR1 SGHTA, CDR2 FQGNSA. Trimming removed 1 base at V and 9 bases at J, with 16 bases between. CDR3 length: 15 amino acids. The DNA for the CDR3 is TGTGCCAGCAGCTTAGGTGTGCTAGGATCACGGCCCCAGCATTTT. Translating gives CASSLGVLGSRPQHF.